A single sample is the source of the 21 T cell receptor beta chains below, sequenced in a study of T cell changes during pregnancy in multiple sclerosis. Repertoires were generated with immunoSEQ multiplex PCR, while TCRdb's copy carries only in-frame clones and drops some. The sample consists of around 77,000 clones, 91% of them appearing once. Specimen: peripheral blood, collected in the third trimester of pregnancy. The source of these receptors is a female donor in good health, enrolled as a control in a pregnancy study.

The gene calls are TRBV6-1 and TRBJ1-1, with D uncertain. The CDR3 extends over 17 amino acids. V lost 2 bases and J 3 bases, leaving 19 bases between the germline ends. Germline values: CDR1 MNHNS, CDR2 SASEGT. The CDR3 region has the DNA TGTGCCAGCAGTGAAAGTCGGAACAGCCGGTCCCACACTGAAGCTTTCTTT. Residues: CASSESRNSRSHTEAFF.

This CDR3 is CASSSGGVNTGELFF. In DNA, the CDR3 is TGTGCCAGCAGTTCGGGGGGGGTAAACACCGGGGAGCTGTTTTTT. The chain has TRBV27 and TRBJ2-2; 8 nucleotides align to TRBD2. CDR3 size: 15 residues. Germline V gene sequence: CDR1 MNHEY, CDR2 SMNVEV (reference sequence). J lost 2 bases, V lost 4 bases, and 3 bases had no gene match.

The chain links TRBV2 to TRBJ2-5, with 9 bases lining up with TRBD1. Losses at the gene ends were 4 bases for V and 5 bases for J; bases not matched to a gene: 11. The CDR3 has 16 amino acids. CDR1 and CDR2 (germline): SNHLY, FYNNEI. In DNA form, the CDR3 reads TGTGCCAGCAGTGGACAGGGGGGACTGAGGGTTGAGACCCAGTACTTC. It yields the protein CASSGQGGLRVETQYF.

This sequence joins TRBV9 and TRBJ1-2, with D unclear. Germline lookup yields CDR1 SGDLS and CDR2 YYNGEE. The V end was cut by 0 bases, the J end by 5 bases, with 8 bases between. The length of the CDR3 is 13 residues. The CDR3 region has the DNA TGTGCCAGCAGCGTAGCGGTAGAATATGGCTACACCTTC. Its protein is CASSVAVEYGYTF. Combining the CDR3 with reference TRBV9 and TRBJ1-2 gives the whole variable domain DSGVTQTPKHLITATGQRVTLRCSPRSGDLSVYWYQQSLDQGLQFLIQYYNGEERAKGNILERFSAQQFPDLHSELNLSSLELGDSALYFCASSVAVEYGYTFGSGTRLTVV.

The chain uses TRBV7-2 and TRBJ2-2; 9 nucleotides line up with TRBD1. The CDR3 runs 15 residues. CDR1 and CDR2 from the germline V gene are SGHTA and FQGNSA. Germline trimming cut 1 base from V and 5 bases from J; bases unmatched to any gene: 2. The CDR3 reads CASSLGTGATGELFF. Here the CDR3 DNA reads TGTGCCAGCAGCTTAGGGACAGGGGCAACCGGGGAGCTGTTTTTT.

The rearrangement joins TRBV4-1 to TRBJ2-7; D possibly corresponds to TRBD2 (5 bases). V was trimmed by 0 bases and J by 2 bases, leaving 8 bases between them. Germline V gene data show CDR1 as MGHRA and CDR2 as YSYEKL. The CDR3 has 14 amino acids. CDR3 in amino acids: CASSQEREPYEQYF. The DNA of the CDR3 is TGCGCCAGCAGCCAAGAGAGGGAACCCTACGAGCAGTACTTC.

The sample holds a few counts of this clone. This CDR3 reads CASSSERWDRENEKLFF. CDR3 DNA sequence: TGTGCCAGCAGCTCTGAGCGTTGGGACAGGGAGAATGAAAAACTGTTTTTT. The gene calls are TRBV5-4 and TRBJ1-4, with TRBD1 matching 9 bases. Germline V gene sequence: CDR1 SGHNT, CDR2 YYREEE (reference sequence). The CDR3 covers 17 residues. V lost 3 bases, J lost 5 bases, and 11 bases stayed unmatched.

The V and J genes are TRBV18 and TRBJ2-2, with TRBD2 as a possible D gene (7 bases). Germline V lookup: CDR1 KGHSH, CDR2 LQKENI. This CDR3 is 15 amino acids long. The V gene lost 3 bases and the J gene lost 6 bases, with 14 bases spanning the gap. The DNA of the CDR3 is TGTGCCAGCTCACCCCGGGGGGCCTTTCCCGGGGAGCTGTTTTTT. This codes for CASSPRGAFPGELFF.

DNA of the CDR3: TGTGCCAGCAGCTTCGGACTAGCGGTAGCCAAAAACATTCAGTACTTC. Protein product: CASSFGLAVAKNIQYF. The J gene is TRBJ2-4, the V gene TRBV5-4; TRBD2 matches 10 bases. V trimming: 2 bases; J trimming: 0 bases; junction bases outside the gene matches: 2. The CDR3 has 16 amino acids. Looked up from germline, CDR1 is SGHNT and CDR2 is YYREEE (reference sequence).

This clone was detected once. The chain carries TRBV7-8 and TRBJ1-5; TRBD1 matches 7 bases. Per the germline V gene, CDR1 is SGHVS and CDR2 is FQNEAQ. V dropped 3 bases and J dropped 0; count of bases not matched to a gene: 5. CDR3 length equals 16 residues. DNA for the CDR3: TGTGCCAGCAGCTTTTCCGGGACAGTTAGCAATCAGCCCCAGCATTTT. It specifies CASSFSGTVSNQPQHF.

This sequence joins TRBV2 and TRBJ2-7; TRBD1 is a possible D gene (6 bases). The CDR3 is 15 amino acids. The germline V gene has CDR1 SNHLY and CDR2 FYNNEI. The ends were cut back, 5 bases at V and 2 bases at J, with 16 bases in the middle. In DNA, the CDR3 is TGTGCCAGCAGTTACCGTGGGACACCCGCCTACGAGCAGTACTTC. Its protein product is CASSYRGTPAYEQYF. Full variable domain (missing parts from reference TRBV2 and TRBJ2-7): EPEVTQTPSHQVTQMGQEVILRCVPISNHLYFYWYRQILGQKVEFLVSFYNNEISEKSEIFDDQFSVERPDGSNFTLKIRSTKLEDSAMYFCASSYRGTPAYEQYFGPGTRLTVT.

This clone was observed a single time. The chain is built from TRBV27 and TRBJ2-4; possible D gene TRBD1, 6 bases. Germline values: CDR1 MNHEY, CDR2 SMNVEV (reference sequence). This CDR3 is 16 amino acids long. Trimming pared 4 bases from V and 0 bases from J, leaving 13 bases between. The CDR3 reads CASSSHQGIAKNIQYF. The CDR3, as DNA: TGTGCCAGCAGTTCACATCAGGGGATAGCCAAAAACATTCAGTACTTC.

The CDR3 spells CAISPGLAGGGDTQYF. Written as DNA, the CDR3 is TGTGCCATCAGCCCTGGACTAGCGGGAGGAGGGGATACGCAGTATTTT. The chain joins TRBV10-3 to TRBJ2-3, with 14 bases identical to TRBD2. Trimming took 6 bases from V and 6 from J; bases not matched to a gene: 8. CDR1 is ENHRY, CDR2 SYGVKD, per germline. The CDR3 is made up of 16 amino acids.

The count of this clone is one. As DNA, the CDR3 is TGTGCCAGTAGTATAATGGCAGGGAAGAACACTGAAGCTTTCTTT. It codes for CASSIMAGKNTEAFF. The chain joins TRBV19 to TRBJ1-1; possibly TRBD1 for D (5 bases). This CDR3 comprises 15 residues. In germline, CDR1 is LNHDA, CDR2 SQIVND (reference sequence). Trimming cost V 2 bases and J 1 base, with 11 bases left between them.

The gene calls are TRBV11-3 and TRBJ1-1; perhaps TRBD1 as D (6 bases). The CDR3 is 14 amino acids. The V gene lost 1 base and the J gene lost 8 bases, with 14 bases spanning the gap. The V gene's germline CDR1 is SGHNT and CDR2 YENEEA. CDR3 sequence reads: CASSLGPPGAEAFF. The CDR3 DNA reads as TGTGCCAGCAGCTTAGGCCCCCCAGGGGCCGAAGCTTTCTTT.

The gene calls are TRBV5-5 and TRBJ2-7; D perhaps matches TRBD2 (7 bases). The CDR3 runs 13 residues. V lost 4 bases to trimming and J lost 5 bases, with 13 bases between them. Per germline, CDR1 SGHKS and CDR2 YYEKEE (reference sequence). As DNA, the CDR3 is TGTGCCAGCAGCCGCCGGGGGGCCCACGAGCAGTACTTC. It codes for CASSRRGAHEQYF.

This chain joins TRBV7-2 and TRBJ1-2, with D perhaps TRBD1 (6 bases). The CDR3 is 17 residues long. CDR1 is SGHTA, CDR2 FQGNSA, per germline. The V and J ends lost 5 bases and 4 bases respectively, with 23 bases between them. CDR3 sequence: CASSLRGRSPGTYGYTF. In DNA, the CDR3 is TGTGCCAGCAGCCTCAGGGGTAGGTCACCCGGGACCTATGGCTACACCTTC.

The rearrangement joins TRBV7-6 to TRBJ2-2; the match to TRBD2 covers 9 bases. V trimming: 0 bases; J trimming: 1 base; junction bases outside the gene matches: 3. CDR3 length equals 17 residues. Germline-derived CDR1 and CDR2 are SGHVS and FNYEAQ. CDR3 protein: CASSLASSGVNTGELFF. The CDR3 DNA sequence: TGTGCCAGCAGCTTAGCTTCTAGCGGGGTGAACACCGGGGAGCTGTTTTTT.

The chain uses TRBV19 and TRBJ1-1; D unclear. Germline V gene sequence: CDR1 LNHDA, CDR2 SQIVND (reference sequence). The V end was cut by 6 bases, the J end by 3 bases, with 5 bases between. The CDR3 runs 11 residues. The CDR3 DNA is TGTGCCAGTAGACGGGACACTGAAGCTTTCTTT. The encoded protein is CASRRDTEAFF.

The CDR3 reads CASSLGGTYEQYF. The DNA of the CDR3 is TGCGCCAGCAGCTTGGGGGGCACCTACGAGCAGTACTTC. This rearrangement joins TRBV5-1 to TRBJ2-7, with a possible D match to TRBD1 (5 bases). This CDR3 spans 13 amino acids. V was pared by 0 bases and J by 2 bases, with 6 bases between. The germline CDR1 and CDR2 sequences are SGHRS and YFSETQ.

The CDR3 region is CASSYTDRRQWPQHF. DNA for the CDR3: TGTGCCAGCAGCTACACCGACAGGCGACAATGGCCCCAGCATTTT. The J gene is TRBJ1-5, the V gene TRBV28; weak D call: TRBD1 (6 bases). The V gene lost 6 bases and the J gene lost 9 bases, with 21 bases spanning the gap. CDR1 is MDHEN, CDR2 SYDVKM, per germline. CDR3 length equals 15 residues.